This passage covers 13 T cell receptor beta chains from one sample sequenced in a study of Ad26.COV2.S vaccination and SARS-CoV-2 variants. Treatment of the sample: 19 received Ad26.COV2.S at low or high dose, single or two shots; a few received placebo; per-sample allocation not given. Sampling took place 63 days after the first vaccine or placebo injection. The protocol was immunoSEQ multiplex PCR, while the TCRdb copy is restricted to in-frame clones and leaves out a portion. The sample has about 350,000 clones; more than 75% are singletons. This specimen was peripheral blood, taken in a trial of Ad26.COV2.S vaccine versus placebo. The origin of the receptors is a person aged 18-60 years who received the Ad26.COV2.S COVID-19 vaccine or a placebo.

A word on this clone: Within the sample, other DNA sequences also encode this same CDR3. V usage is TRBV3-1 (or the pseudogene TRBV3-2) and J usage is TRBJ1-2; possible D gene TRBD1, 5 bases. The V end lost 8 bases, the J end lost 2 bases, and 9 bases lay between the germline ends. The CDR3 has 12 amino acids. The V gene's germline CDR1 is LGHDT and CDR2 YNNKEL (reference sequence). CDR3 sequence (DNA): TGTGCCAGCTCACAGGTCAACTATGGCTACACCTTC. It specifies CASSQVNYGYTF.

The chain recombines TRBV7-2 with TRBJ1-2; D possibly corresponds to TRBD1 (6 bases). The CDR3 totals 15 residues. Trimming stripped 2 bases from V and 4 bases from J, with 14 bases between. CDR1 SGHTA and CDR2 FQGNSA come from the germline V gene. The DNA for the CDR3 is TGTGCCAGCAGCTTAAGTTCAGGGGTTGCCTATGGCTACACCTTC. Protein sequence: CASSLSSGVAYGYTF.

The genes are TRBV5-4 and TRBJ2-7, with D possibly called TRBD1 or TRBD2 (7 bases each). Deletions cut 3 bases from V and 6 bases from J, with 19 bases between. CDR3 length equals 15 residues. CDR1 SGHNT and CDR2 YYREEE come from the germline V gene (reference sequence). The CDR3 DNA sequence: TGTGCCAGCAGCTCCCAGGGGGGGGGTGGTCTCGAGCAGTACTTC. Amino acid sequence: CASSSQGGGGLEQYF.

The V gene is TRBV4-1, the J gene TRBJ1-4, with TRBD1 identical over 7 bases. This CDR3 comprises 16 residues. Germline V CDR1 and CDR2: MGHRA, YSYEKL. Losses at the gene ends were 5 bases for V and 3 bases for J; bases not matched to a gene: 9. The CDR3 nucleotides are TGCGCCAGCAGCAGAACAGGGGTGGTATCTAATGAAAAACTGTTTTTT. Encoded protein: CASSRTGVVSNEKLFF.

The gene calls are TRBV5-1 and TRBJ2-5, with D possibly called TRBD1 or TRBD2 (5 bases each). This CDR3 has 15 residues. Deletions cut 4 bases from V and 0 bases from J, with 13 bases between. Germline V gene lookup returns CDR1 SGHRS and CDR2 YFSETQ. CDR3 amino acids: CASSPPRDHQETQYF. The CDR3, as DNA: TGCGCCAGCAGCCCTCCCAGGGACCACCAAGAGACCCAGTACTTC.

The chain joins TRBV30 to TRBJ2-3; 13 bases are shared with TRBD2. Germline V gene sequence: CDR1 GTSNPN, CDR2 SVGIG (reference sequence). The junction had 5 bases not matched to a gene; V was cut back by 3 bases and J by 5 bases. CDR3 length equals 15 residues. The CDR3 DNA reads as TGTGCCTGGAGCGGGGGACTAGCGGGGAGAGATACGCAGTATTTT. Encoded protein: CAWSGGLAGRDTQYF.

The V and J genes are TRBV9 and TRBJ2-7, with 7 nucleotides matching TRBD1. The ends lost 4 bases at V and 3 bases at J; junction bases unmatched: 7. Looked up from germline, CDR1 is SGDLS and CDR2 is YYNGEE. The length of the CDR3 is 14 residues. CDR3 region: CASSFRDSLYEQYF. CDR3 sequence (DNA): TGTGCCAGCAGCTTCCGGGACAGCCTCTACGAGCAGTACTTC. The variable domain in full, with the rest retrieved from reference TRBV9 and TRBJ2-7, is DSGVTQTPKHLITATGQRVTLRCSPRSGDLSVYWYQQSLDQGLQFLIQYYNGEERAKGNILERFSAQQFPDLHSELNLSSLELGDSALYFCASSFRDSLYEQYFGPGTRLTVT.

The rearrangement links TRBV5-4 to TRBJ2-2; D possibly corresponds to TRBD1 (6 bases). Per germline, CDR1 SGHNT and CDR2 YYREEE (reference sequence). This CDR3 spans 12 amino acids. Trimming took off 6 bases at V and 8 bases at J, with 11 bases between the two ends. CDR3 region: CASNMGAGELFF. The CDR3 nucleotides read TGTGCCAGCAATATGGGGGCTGGGGAGCTGTTTTTT. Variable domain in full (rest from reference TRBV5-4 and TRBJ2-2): ETGVTQSPTHLIKTRGQQVTLRCSSQSGHNTVSWYQQALGQGPQFIFQYYREEENGRGNFPPRFSGLQFPNYSSELNVNALELDDSALYLCASNMGAGELFFGEGSRLTVL.

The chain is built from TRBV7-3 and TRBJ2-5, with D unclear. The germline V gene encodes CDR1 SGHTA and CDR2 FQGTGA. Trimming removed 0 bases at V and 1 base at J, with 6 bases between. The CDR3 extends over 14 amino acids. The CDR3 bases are TGTGCCAGCAGCTTAACCGGGCCCCAAGAGACCCAGTACTTC. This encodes CASSLTGPQETQYF. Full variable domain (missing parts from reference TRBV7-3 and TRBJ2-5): GAGVSQTPSNKVTEKGKYVELRCDPISGHTALYWYRQSLGQGPEFLIYFQGTGAADDSGLPNDRFFAVRPEGSVSTLKIQRTERGDSAVYLCASSLTGPQETQYFGPGTRLLVL.

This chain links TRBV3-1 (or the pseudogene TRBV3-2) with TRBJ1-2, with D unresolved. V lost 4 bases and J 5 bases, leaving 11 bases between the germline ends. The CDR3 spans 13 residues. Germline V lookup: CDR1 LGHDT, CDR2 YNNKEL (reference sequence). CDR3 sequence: CASSPRAVYGYTF. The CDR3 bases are TGTGCCAGCAGCCCCCGGGCAGTATATGGCTACACCTTC.

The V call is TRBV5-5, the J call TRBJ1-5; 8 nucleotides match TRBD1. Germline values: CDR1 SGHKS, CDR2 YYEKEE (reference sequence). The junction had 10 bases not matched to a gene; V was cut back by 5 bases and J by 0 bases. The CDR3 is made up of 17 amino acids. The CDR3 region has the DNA TGTGCCAGCAGGAGGGGACAGGAACGAAATAGCAATCAGCCCCAGCATTTT. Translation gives CASRRGQERNSNQPQHF.

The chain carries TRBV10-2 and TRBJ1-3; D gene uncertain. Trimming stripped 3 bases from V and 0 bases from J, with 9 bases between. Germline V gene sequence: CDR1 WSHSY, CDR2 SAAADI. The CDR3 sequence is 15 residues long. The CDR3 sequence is CASSDREHSGNTIYF. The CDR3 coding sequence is TGCGCCAGCAGTGATAGGGAGCACTCTGGAAACACCATATATTTT.

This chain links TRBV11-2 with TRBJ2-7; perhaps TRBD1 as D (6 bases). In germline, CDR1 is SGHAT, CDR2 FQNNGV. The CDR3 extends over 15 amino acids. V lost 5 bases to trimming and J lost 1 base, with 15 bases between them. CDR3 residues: CASSNSRGRSYEQYF. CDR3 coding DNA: TGTGCCAGCAGCAATTCCAGGGGCAGATCCTACGAGCAGTACTTC.